These 20 T cell receptor beta chains came from one sample sequenced in a study of cytomegalovirus exposure and HLA in healthy donors. Primers: 60 Vbeta forward and 13 Jbeta reverse. The assay was immunoSEQ multiplex PCR, and TCRdb's table has in-frame clones only and misses some. Among about 120,000 clones listed, about three quarters were seen once. The sample taken for sequencing was PBMCs. Source of these receptors: a female donor in good health and CMV-seronegative.

For this clone: Other DNA sequences from this sample encode an identical CDR3 as well. The V call is TRBV9, the J call TRBJ2-3; D is unresolved. This CDR3 contains 12 residues. Deletions cut 0 bases from V and 6 bases from J, with 5 bases between. The germline gives CDR1 SGDLS, CDR2 YYNGEE. The CDR3: CASSVGGDTQYF. As DNA, the CDR3 is TGTGCCAGCAGCGTAGGCGGTGATACGCAGTATTTT.

The rearrangement uses TRBV7-6 and TRBJ2-7; D might be TRBD1 (6 bases). The V end lost 3 bases, the J end lost 7 bases, and 10 bases lay between the germline ends. CDR3 length equals 12 residues. Germline CDR1 and CDR2: SGHVS and FNYEAQ. The CDR3 bases are TGTGCCAGCAGCTTGCCAGGGGATGAGCAGTACTTC. This encodes CASSLPGDEQYF. The full variable domain, in which reference TRBV7-6 and TRBJ2-7 provide the parts outside the CDR3, is GAGVSQSPRYKVTKRGQDVALRCDPISGHVSLYWYRQALGQGPEFLTYFNYEAQQDKSGLPNDRFSAERPEGSISTLTIQRTEQRDSAMYRCASSLPGDEQYFGPGTRLTVT.

Only a few counts were recorded for this clone. The J gene is TRBJ1-2, the V gene TRBV19; 9 bases agree with TRBD1. J lost 4 bases, V lost 5 bases, and 8 bases had no gene match. CDR1 is LNHDA and CDR2 is SQIVND in the germline V gene (reference sequence). The length of the CDR3 is 15 residues. The CDR3 sequence is CASSPPRGQGYGYTF. DNA for the CDR3: TGTGCCAGTAGTCCCCCCCGGGGACAGGGCTATGGCTACACCTTC. The entire variable domain, with the rest obtained from reference TRBV19 and TRBJ1-2, is as follows: DGGITQSPKYLFRKEGQNVTLSCEQNLNHDAMYWYRQDPGQGLRLIYYSQIVNDFQKGDIAEGYSVSREKKESFPLTVTSAQKNPTAFYLCASSPPRGQGYGYTFGSGTRLTVV.

This rearrangement joins TRBV21-1 to TRBJ2-2; the listed D gene, TRBD2, was not tested against the DNA. TRBV21-1 is termed a pseudogene. The CDR3 length is 16 residues. The CDR3 sequence is CASSVYRGGGTGELFF. CDR3 DNA: TGTGCCAGCAGCGTCTATCGGGGGGGTGGCACCGGGGAGCTGTTTTTT.

The CDR3 DNA is TGTGCCAGCAGCGAGACCAGTCCGGGACAGGGTTTCCGGAAACTGTTTTTT. Translation: CASSETSPGQGFRKLFF. The rearrangement joins TRBV11-2 to TRBJ1-4; 9 positions agree with TRBD1. The CDR3 consists of 17 residues. The germline V gene has CDR1 SGHAT and CDR2 FQNNGV. With V trimmed by 5 bases and J by 11 bases, 18 bases remained unmatched. The full variable domain, rest sourced from reference TRBV11-2 and TRBJ1-4, is EAGVAQSPRYKIIEKRQSVAFWCNPISGHATLYWYQQILGQGPKLLIQFQNNGVVDDSQLPKDRFSAERLKGVDSTLKIQPAKLEDSAVYLCASSETSPGQGFRKLFFGSGTQLSVL.

V usage is TRBV11-3 and J usage is TRBJ2-7, with D possibly matching TRBD1 (6 bases). The germline CDR1 and CDR2 sequences are SGHNT and YENEEA. This CDR3 is 16 amino acids long. With 4 bases removed from V and 0 bases from J, the gap between germline ends came to 16 bases. CDR3 coding DNA: TGTGCCAGCAGCTCAGGGACACAGGGAAGCTCCTACGAGCAGTACTTC. Translation gives CASSSGTQGSSYEQYF.

The chain combines TRBV9 with TRBJ2-2, with D perhaps matching TRBD1 (6 bases). This CDR3 comprises 15 residues. The V gene's germline CDR1 is SGDLS and CDR2 YYNGEE. With 4 bases removed from V and 3 bases from J, the gap between germline ends came to 13 bases. In nucleotides, the CDR3 is TGTGCCAGCAGCTCCCTCGGGACACACACCGGGGAGCTGTTTTTT. Protein: CASSSLGTHTGELFF.

The chain carries TRBV19 and TRBJ2-2; a weak D match, TRBD1 (6 bases). This CDR3 spans 13 amino acids. CDR1 LNHDA and CDR2 SQIVND come from the germline V gene (reference sequence). Trimming left V 6 bases short and J 4 bases short, with 9 bases between. CDR3 amino acids: CASRQGGTGELFF. The CDR3 DNA sequence: TGTGCCAGTAGACAGGGTGGCACCGGGGAGCTGTTTTTT.

This rearrangement joins TRBV6-5 to TRBJ1-2; 10 positions match TRBD1. Germline values: CDR1 MNHEY, CDR2 SVGAGI. The CDR3 runs 13 residues. Trimming took 10 bases from V and 11 from J; bases not matched to a gene: 13. The CDR3 sequence: CATRHDRGLSYTF. CDR3 nucleotide sequence: TGTGCCACCCGTCATGACAGGGGGCTGAGTTACACCTTC.

The chain recombines TRBV5-4 with TRBJ2-2; a possible D gene is TRBD1 (6 bases). Deletions cut 4 bases from V and 4 bases from J, with 17 bases between. The CDR3 has 16 residues. Germline CDR1 is SGHNT and CDR2 is YYREEE (reference sequence). The CDR3 region is CASSNRDLGGTGELFF. The CDR3 region has the DNA TGTGCCAGCAGCAACAGGGATTTAGGAGGCACCGGGGAGCTGTTTTTT.

This chain uses TRBV7-9 with TRBJ2-1, with D perhaps TRBD2 (5 bases). The CDR3 spans 15 residues. The V end lost 5 bases, the J end lost 8 bases, and 19 bases lay between the germline ends. Per the germline V gene, CDR1 is SEHNR and CDR2 is FQNEAQ (reference sequence). CDR3 in amino acids: CASSLRGVGKDEQFF. Written as DNA, the CDR3 is TGTGCCAGCAGCCTCCGGGGTGTAGGGAAGGATGAGCAGTTCTTC.

The chain combines TRBV5-1 with TRBJ2-3; TRBD1 might be the D (7 bases). The CDR3 runs to 15 residues. Germline lookup yields CDR1 SGHRS and CDR2 YFSETQ. V was cut by 4 bases and J by 1 base, with 13 bases left in between. As DNA, the CDR3 is TGCGCCAGCAGCCCCAGGGGGGCAGGCACAGATACGCAGTATTTT. Translated, it gives CASSPRGAGTDTQYF. The entire variable domain, with the rest obtained from reference TRBV5-1 and TRBJ2-3, is as follows: KAGVTQTPRYLIKTRGQQVTLSCSPISGHRSVSWYQQTPGQGLQFLFEYFSETQRNKGNFPGRFSGRQFSNSRSEMNVSTLELGDSALYLCASSPRGAGTDTQYFGPGTRLTVL.

This clone was recorded once. The V gene is TRBV30, the J gene TRBJ1-1, with D hard to call. Germline CDR1 is GTSNPN and CDR2 is SVGIG (reference sequence). V was pared by 1 base and J by 2 bases, with 8 bases between. The CDR3 has 13 amino acids. As DNA, the CDR3 is TGTGCCTGGAGTGGCGAGGTAAACACTGAAGCTTTCTTT. This encodes CAWSGEVNTEAFF.

V and J are TRBV6-1 and TRBJ2-7; 9 bases fit TRBD2. V lost 7 bases and J lost 4; bases outside the gene matches: 8. Germline loops: CDR1 MNHNS, CDR2 SASEGT. The CDR3 totals 14 residues. The CDR3 bases are TGTGCCAGCAACGTAGCGGGGGAAGGATACGAGCAGTACTTC. Its protein product is CASNVAGEGYEQYF.

The chain couples TRBV7-8 to TRBJ2-5; 9 nucleotides agree with TRBD2. V lost 4 bases to trimming and J lost 3 bases; unmatched junction nucleotides: 9. Germline V gene sequence: CDR1 SGHVS, CDR2 FQNEAQ. This CDR3 region has 16 residues. CDR3 coding DNA: TGTGCCAGCAGCTCCTTTTGGCGGGGGGGCGAAGAGACCCAGTACTTC. Translating gives CASSSFWRGGEETQYF. The whole variable domain, remainder taken from reference TRBV7-8 and TRBJ2-5, is GAGVSQSPRYKVAKRGQDVALRCDPISGHVSLFWYQQALGQGPEFLTYFQNEAQLDKSGLPSDRFFAERPEGSVSTLKIQRTQQEDSAVYLCASSSFWRGGEETQYFGPGTRLLVL.

In this sample, this clone turned up once. The chain links TRBV15 to TRBJ2-2; 8 positions match TRBD2. The V gene's germline CDR1 is LNHNV and CDR2 YYDKDF (reference sequence). The CDR3 spans 16 residues. Trimming at V came to 4 bases and at J to 7 bases, leaving 11 bases not matched to a gene. CDR3 protein: CATSTNSQRGIGELFF. DNA of the CDR3: TGTGCCACCAGCACGAACTCGCAGCGGGGGATCGGGGAGCTGTTTTTT.

The J gene is TRBJ2-3, the V gene TRBV9, with 14 bases fitting TRBD2. V was clipped by 3 bases and J by 1 base; unmatched bases: 4. CDR3 length: 17 amino acids. CDR1 SGDLS and CDR2 YYNGEE come from the germline V gene. As DNA, the CDR3 is TGTGCCAGCAGCGGGGGGACTAGCGGGGGCCGCACAGATACGCAGTATTTT. This encodes CASSGGTSGGRTDTQYF.

The chain recombines TRBV7-8 with TRBJ2-2, with D possibly TRBD2 on 5 matching bases. The V gene lost 2 bases and the J gene lost 3 bases, with 10 bases spanning the gap. The CDR3 spans 15 residues. Germline CDR1 reads SGHVS; CDR2 reads FQNEAQ. CDR3 sequence: CASSLRGLYTGELFF. CDR3 in DNA: TGTGCCAGCAGCTTACGGGGTCTGTACACCGGGGAGCTGTTTTTT. Full variable domain (rest looked up from reference TRBV7-8 and TRBJ2-2): GAGVSQSPRYKVAKRGQDVALRCDPISGHVSLFWYQQALGQGPEFLTYFQNEAQLDKSGLPSDRFFAERPEGSVSTLKIQRTQQEDSAVYLCASSLRGLYTGELFFGEGSRLTVL.

The V call is TRBV5-5, the J call TRBJ1-5; 9 nucleotides line up with TRBD1. CDR1 is SGHKS, CDR2 YYEKEE, per germline (reference sequence). V lost 0 bases and J lost 8; bases outside the gene matches: 6. This CDR3 has 15 amino acids. CDR3 DNA: TGTGCCAGCAGCTTGGGACAGGGGGGGATGGAGCCCCAGCATTTT. Its translation: CASSLGQGGMEPQHF.

This chain links TRBV27 with TRBJ1-2; 8 bases agree with TRBD1. Germline CDR1 reads MNHEY; CDR2 reads SMNVEV (reference sequence). The CDR3 contains 14 residues. The ends lost 2 bases at V and 8 bases at J; junction bases unmatched: 7. CDR3 sequence: CASSLVQGVGGYTF. The CDR3 DNA reads as TGTGCCAGCAGTTTAGTACAGGGGGTAGGGGGCTACACCTTC.